The TCR beta chain under discussion was sequenced for a study of CD8 T cells in ankylosing spondylitis. TCRdb reanalysed the 5' RACE reads using MiXCR and keeps one entry per CDR3 protein. The data hold 150,000 to 200,000 distinct CDR3 sequences, with roughly 20% observed a single time. This CDR3 region has 15 residues. V lost 7 bases to trimming and J lost 0 bases, with 13 bases between them. The chain combines TRBV12-3 or TRBV12-4 with TRBJ1-5, with TRBD1 as a possible D gene (6 bases). The sequenced material came from blood, either unsorted or a sorted T cell fraction (not recorded which). This sequence was found in a male donor aged 10-35 years with ankylosing spondylitis or in good health (not recorded which). The CDR3 DNA reads TGTGCCAGCACTACTAGGGGGTATAGCAATCAGCCCCAGCATTTT. As protein: CASTTRGYSNQPQHF.